This TCR beta chain was identified during a study of T cell clonotyping in hematopoietic cell transplantation. Broader study findings: Few recipient clonotypes overlapped donors; over 95% were de novo at given depth.

Concerning this clone itself: Its antigen is not identified.

Noted time point: recipient sample about 28 days before transplant, after cytoreduction. Recipients were bled about 28 days pretransplant and at posttransplant days 30, 100, 180. Assay: immunoSEQ multiplex PCR; the TCRdb copy retains only in-frame clones and omits some. The table includes approximately 42,000 clones, around 85% detected once. The V gene's germline CDR1 is LGHNA and CDR2 YNFKEQ. The CDR3 length is 17 residues. The V gene lost 0 bases and the J gene lost 2 bases, with 14 bases spanning the gap. The chain uses TRBV4-2 and TRBJ1-3; D is possibly TRBD1 (5 bases). The material sequenced was peripheral blood mononuclear cells, taken before stem cell transplant. The receptor's source is a man aged 60 to 69 with acute myeloid leukemia. Some clones in this sample may be carry-over from other donors' samples. The CDR3 nucleotides read TGTGCCAGCAGCCAAGATCTCAGGGTGGTAGCTGGAAACACCATATATTTT. Amino acid sequence: CASSQDLRVVAGNTIYF.